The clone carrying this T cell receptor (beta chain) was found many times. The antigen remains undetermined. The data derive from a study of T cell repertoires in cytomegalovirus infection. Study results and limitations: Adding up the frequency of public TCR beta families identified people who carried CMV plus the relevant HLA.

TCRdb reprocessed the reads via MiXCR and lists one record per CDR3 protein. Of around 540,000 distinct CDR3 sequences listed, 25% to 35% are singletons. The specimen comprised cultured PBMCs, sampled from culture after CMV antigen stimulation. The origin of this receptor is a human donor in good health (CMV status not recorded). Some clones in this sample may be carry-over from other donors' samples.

This CDR3 is CATSSGQYNNQPQHF. CDR3 DNA sequence: TGTGCCACCAGCAGTGGACAGTACAACAATCAGCCCCAGCATTTT. This chain joins TRBV15 and TRBJ1-5; TRBD1 might be the D (6 bases). Per germline, CDR1 LNHNV and CDR2 YYDKDF (reference sequence). CDR3 length: 15 residues. The V end was cut by 3 bases, the J end by 3 bases, with 12 bases between. Using reference TRBV15 and TRBJ1-5 for the parts outside the CDR3, the full variable domain is DAMVIQNPRYQVTQFGKPVTLSCSQTLNHNVMYWYQQKSSQAPKLLFHYYDKDFNNEADTPDNFQSRRPNTSFCFLDIRSPGLGDTAMYLCATSSGQYNNQPQHFGDGTRLSIL.